The 28 T cell receptor beta chains presented below share a single source sample, sequenced in a study of blood T cells in healthy people across ages. The authors ran a second PCR of 7 to 11 cycles using a sample-barcoded 5' primer and a J-beta primer mix. From the 5' RACE reads, TCRdb called clonotypes with MiXCR, one entry per CDR3 protein. This table holds some 900,000 distinct CDR3 sequences, 29% found once. Material for sequencing was blood. All receptors come from a woman of 80 years or more in good health.

To note about this clonotype: A much bigger clone sits one base away, suggesting this may be a read error. The J gene is TRBJ2-5, the V gene TRBV7-2, with D hard to call. Trimming left V 5 bases short and J 11 bases short, with 21 bases between. CDR1 SGHTA and CDR2 FQGNSA come from the germline V gene. The CDR3 has 14 amino acids. CDR3 bases: TGTGCCAGCAGCCCCCGACCTCGTGACAATGAGCAGTACTTC. Residues: CASSPRPRDNEQYF.

The table lists this clonotype with many counts. The J gene is TRBJ2-5, the V gene TRBV4-3; D possibly corresponds to TRBD1 (5 bases). The CDR3 runs 14 residues. Germline loops: CDR1 LGHNA, CDR2 YSLEER. Trimming pared 0 bases from V and 5 bases from J, leaving 10 bases between. CDR3 nucleotide sequence: TGCGCCAGCAGCCAAGAAAGGGGTTGGGAGACCCAGTACTTC. Its translation is CASSQERGWETQYF.

The gene calls are TRBV5-1 and TRBJ2-1, with a weak D call TRBD2 (7 bases). The CDR3 contains 16 residues. Germline V gene lookup returns CDR1 SGHRS and CDR2 YFSETQ. The V gene lost 0 bases and the J gene lost 3 bases, with 13 bases spanning the gap. The CDR3 loop reads CASSLVGGGVYNEQFF. The CDR3 coding sequence is TGCGCCAGCAGCTTGGTGGGGGGGGGCGTCTACAATGAGCAGTTCTTC.

This clonotype occurred a few times. This may be a read error: a much more frequent sequence differs by one nucleotide. DNA for the CDR3: TGTGCCAGCAGCGCCAGAGGGGAGGGCTACGAGCAGTACTTC. Translated, it gives CASSARGEGYEQYF. The chain recombines TRBV9 with TRBJ2-7; TRBD2 matches at 7 bases. Germline V gene sequence: CDR1 SGDLS, CDR2 YYNGEE. This CDR3 contains 14 residues. V shed 3 bases, J shed 3 bases, and the junction held 6 bases outside the gene matches.

This clonotype was observed at least ten times. The V and J genes are TRBV6-5 and TRBJ2-7; TRBD1 matches 8 bases. J lost 4 bases, V lost 4 bases, and 6 bases had no gene match. This CDR3 region has 14 residues. CDR1 is MNHEY and CDR2 is SVGAGI in the germline V gene. CDR3 nucleotides: TGTGCCAGCAGTTCCAGGACAGGGAAATACGAGCAGTACTTC. Its protein is CASSSRTGKYEQYF.

V and J are TRBV14 and TRBJ1-4; TRBD1 might be the D (5 bases). V was pared by 0 bases and J by 8 bases, with 10 bases between. This CDR3 has 14 amino acids. Per germline, CDR1 SGHDN and CDR2 FVKESK. The chain's CDR3 is CASSQDWGGEKLFF. The CDR3 nucleotides are TGTGCCAGCAGCCAAGATTGGGGGGGGGAAAAACTGTTTTTT. Full variable domain (outside the CDR3, taken from reference TRBV14 and TRBJ1-4): EAGVTQFPSHSVIEKGQTVTLRCDPISGHDNLYWYRRVMGKEIKFLLHFVKESKQDESGMPNNRFLAERTGGTYSTLKVQPAELEDSGVYFCASSQDWGGEKLFFGSGTQLSVL.

At least ten counts were recorded for this clonotype. The chain links TRBV6-2 or TRBV6-3 to TRBJ1-5; tentatively, D is TRBD1 (5 bases). Trimming left V 2 bases short and J 3 bases short, with 17 bases between. Germline V CDR1 and CDR2: MNHEY, SVGEGT. The CDR3 loop spans 17 amino acids. This CDR3 reads CASSYGFSQGSNQPQHF. As DNA, the CDR3 is TGTGCCAGCAGTTACGGATTTTCTCAGGGATCCAATCAGCCCCAGCATTTT.

This clonotype was seen more than once but under ten times. The V and J genes are TRBV15 and TRBJ1-2, with D maybe TRBD1 (6 bases). Germline V gene lookup returns CDR1 LNHNV and CDR2 YYDKDF (reference sequence). Trimming pared 0 bases from V and 5 bases from J, leaving 13 bases between. The CDR3 totals 15 residues. The CDR3 DNA is TGTGCCACCAGCAGAGATGTCCGGCAGGGGTATGGCTACACCTTC. Residues: CATSRDVRQGYGYTF.

The CDR3 reads CAISTTNSYEQYF. CDR3 DNA: TGTGCCATCAGTACGACAAACTCCTACGAGCAGTACTTC. The V call is TRBV10-3, the J call TRBJ2-7; D unclear. V was cut by 5 bases and J by 0 bases, with 8 bases left in between. CDR1 is ENHRY, CDR2 SYGVKD, per germline. This CDR3 comprises 13 residues.

The chain recombines TRBV6-2 or TRBV6-3 with TRBJ1-1; maybe TRBD1 (5 bases). V lost 6 bases and J 0 bases, leaving 17 bases between the germline ends. CDR1 MNHEY and CDR2 SVGEGT come from the germline V gene. This CDR3 spans 16 amino acids. The CDR3: CASSSPQTVLNTEAFF. The CDR3 DNA reads as TGTGCCAGCAGCTCCCCCCAGACAGTATTGAACACTGAAGCTTTCTTT.

In this sample, this clonotype turned up a few times. V is TRBV5-8 and J is TRBJ1-4; D unclear. V lost 6 bases and J 3 bases, leaving 12 bases between the germline ends. Germline V gene sequence: CDR1 SGHTS, CDR2 YDEGEE. The CDR3 length is 14 residues. CDR3 DNA sequence: TGTGCCAGCACCCTAGGCAGCCCTAATGAAAAACTGTTTTTT. Residues: CASTLGSPNEKLFF.

Regarding this clonotype: A read error is possible here, since a much larger clone lies one base away. The chain uses TRBV20-1 and TRBJ2-3; the D gene is possibly TRBD2 (5 bases). Germline V gene data show CDR1 as DFQATT and CDR2 as SNEGSKA (reference sequence). The CDR3 length is 15 residues. The V and J ends lost 4 bases and 2 bases respectively, with 16 bases between them. The CDR3 sequence is CSAKRRAETTDTQYF. Here the CDR3 DNA reads TGCAGTGCTAAACGACGAGCGGAGACCACAGATACGCAGTATTTT.

Concerning this clonotype: A junction boundary mismatches the germline segment, possibly from a read error. The CDR3 DNA reads as TGTGCCACCAGCAGACTACGGGATGGCTATGGCCACACCTTC. Protein product: CATSRLRDGYGHTF. The chain combines TRBV15 with TRBJ1-2, with D unclear. Germline CDR1 LNHNV, CDR2 YYDKDF (reference sequence). CDR3 length: 14 amino acids.

In this sample, this clonotype turned up many times. The chain uses TRBV20-1 and TRBJ2-1; D remains ambiguous. Germline V CDR1 and CDR2: DFQATT, SNEGSKA (reference sequence). This CDR3 has 14 amino acids. V was trimmed by 2 bases and J by 0 bases, leaving 8 bases between them. The CDR3 sequence: CSARQHLSYNEQFF. CDR3 nucleotide sequence: TGCAGTGCTAGACAGCACCTCTCCTACAATGAGCAGTTCTTC.

This clonotype was counted many times. The chain recombines TRBV6-2 or TRBV6-3 with TRBJ2-1, with TRBD2 identical over 7 bases. With 6 bases clipped from V and 8 bases from J, the junction kept 13 bases outside the gene matches. Germline V gene sequence: CDR1 MNHEY, CDR2 SVGEGT. CDR3 length: 15 amino acids. The CDR3 reads CASRSSGFGSHEQFF. Written as DNA, the CDR3 is TGTGCCAGCAGATCTAGCGGATTCGGGTCCCATGAGCAGTTCTTC.

This clonotype occurred once. The conserved phenylalanine or tryptophan normally closing the CDR3 is absent here, so this likely arose from a read error. CDR3: CASRRESTEAFL. The CDR3, as DNA: TGTGCCAGCAGGCGAGAGAGCACTGAAGCTTTCTTG. The chain carries TRBV6-2 or TRBV6-3 and TRBJ1-1, with D uncertain. Germline V CDR1 and CDR2: MNHEY, SVGEGT. The CDR3 is 12 amino acids. V was pared by 6 bases and J by 4 bases, with 9 bases between.

In this sample, this clonotype turned up many times. The chain combines TRBV20-1 with TRBJ2-1; TRBD2 matches 8 bases. The CDR3 runs 14 residues. J gave up 8 bases and V 5 bases, and 11 bases lay outside the gene matches. Germline V gene lookup returns CDR1 DFQATT and CDR2 SNEGSKA (reference sequence). In DNA form, the CDR3 reads TGCAGTGCTCGCCCGGGACTAGGAAAACATGAGCAGTTCTTC. Protein sequence: CSARPGLGKHEQFF.

This clonotype appeared a few times. The chain links TRBV7-2 to TRBJ2-4, with 7 positions matching TRBD1. This CDR3 is 16 amino acids long. CDR1 and CDR2 (germline): SGHTA, FQGNSA. J lost 5 bases, V lost 0 bases, and 7 bases had no gene match. This CDR3 is CASSLAGGASENIQYF. The CDR3 DNA is TGTGCCAGCAGCTTAGCAGGGGGCGCGTCGGAAAACATTCAGTACTTC.

Worth noting for this clonotype: This may stem from a read error, because a much larger clone lies one nucleotide away. The gene calls are TRBV6-1 and TRBJ2-1; 7 nucleotides line up with TRBD2. The tail of the sequence fits TRBJ2-7 better, so the J call may be wrong. CDR3 size: 17 residues. Germline-derived CDR1 and CDR2 are MNHNS and SASEGT. The DNA for the CDR3 is TGTGCCAGCAGTGGCCGACTGGGGCTAGCGGTCCCCAATGAGCAGTACTTC. Translation: CASSGRLGLAVPNEQYF.

This clonotype was seen more than once but under ten times. Given a much more abundant clone one base away, this may be a read error. The chain employs TRBV21-1 and TRBJ2-5; the table names TRBD1, a call not compared with the DNA. TRBV21-1 is termed a pseudogene. The CDR3 totals 16 residues. This chain's CDR3 is CASSYGQRWFQETRYF. CDR3 sequence (DNA): TGTGCCAGCAGCTATGGACAGAGATGGTTCCAAGAGACCCGGTACTTC.

Notes on this clonotype: The junction shows a germline mismatch at one end, possibly a read error. The V and J genes are TRBV7-8 and TRBJ2-1, with 7 bases identical to TRBD2. This CDR3 is 15 amino acids long. Germline V gives CDR1 SGHVS, CDR2 FQNEAQ. The CDR3 region has the DNA TGTGCCGGCAGCTTAGCGGGCCAGGTCTACAATGAGCAGTTCTTC. The encoded protein is CAGSLAGQVYNEQFF.

The CDR3 sequence is CASSARTSGRGDTQYF. CDR3 sequence (DNA): TGTGCCAGCAGCGCCCGGACTAGCGGGAGGGGAGATACGCAGTATTTT. The chain couples TRBV9 to TRBJ2-3; 15 nucleotides match TRBD2. Germline loops: CDR1 SGDLS, CDR2 YYNGEE. This CDR3 has 16 residues. V dropped 3 bases and J dropped 5; count of bases not matched to a gene: 4.

This clonotype was seen at least ten times. The chain uses TRBV6-6 and TRBJ2-7; no firm D call. The V end was cut by 1 base, the J end by 6 bases, with 10 bases between. This CDR3 has 13 residues. Germline V lookup: CDR1 MNHNY, CDR2 SVGAGI (reference sequence). CDR3 sequence reads: CASSYLGSVEQYF. CDR3 nucleotide sequence: TGTGCCAGCAGTTACTTAGGGTCAGTCGAGCAGTACTTC.

Details on this clonotype: This could be a read error, since a much larger clone is one nucleotide away. The chain has TRBV6-2 or TRBV6-3 and TRBJ2-5; 8 nucleotides align to TRBD2. CDR3 length: 17 residues. V dropped 1 base and J dropped 7; count of bases not matched to a gene: 14. Germline V lookup: CDR1 MNHEY, CDR2 SVGEGT. CDR3 amino acids: CASSYWGSDSSGGTQYF. As DNA, the CDR3 is TGTGCCAGCAGTTACTGGGGAAGCGACAGCAGCGGGGGGACCCAGTACTTC.

In this sample, this clonotype turned up once. The chain recombines TRBV4-1 with TRBJ1-2; 9 bases fit TRBD1. This CDR3 region has 16 residues. V gave up 4 bases and J gave up 7 bases; unmatched junction bases: 13. Germline V gives CDR1 MGHRA, CDR2 YSYEKL. In DNA, the CDR3 is TGCGCCAGCAGCCCCGTCGGTGACAGGGGGGTGTTTGGCTACACCTTC. Translation gives CASSPVGDRGVFGYTF.

In this sample, this clonotype turned up a few times. The V gene is TRBV14, the J gene TRBJ1-2; no firm D call. CDR3 length: 12 residues. Deletions cut 0 bases from V and 9 bases from J, with 8 bases between. Germline V gives CDR1 SGHDN, CDR2 FVKESK. The CDR3 here is CASSQEGLRYTF. The CDR3 DNA is TGTGCCAGCAGCCAAGAAGGTCTTCGCTACACCTTC.

The gene calls are TRBV30 and TRBJ2-7; D possibly corresponds to TRBD1 (5 bases). This CDR3 region has 13 residues. Germline V gene data show CDR1 as GTSNPN and CDR2 as SVGIG (reference sequence). Trimming removed 8 bases at V and 0 bases at J, with 14 bases between. CDR3 sequence: CAALGDSSYEQYF. The CDR3 region has the DNA TGTGCCGCCCTAGGGGATAGCTCCTACGAGCAGTACTTC.

As regards this clonotype: A junction boundary mismatches the germline segment, possibly from a read error. The chain uses TRBV7-2 and TRBJ1-1, with D perhaps matching TRBD1 (5 bases). Germline V gene sequence: CDR1 SGHTA, CDR2 FQGNSA. There are 17 residues in the CDR3. The CDR3 is CAGSLVSGPGASTEAFF. CDR3 nucleotides: TGTGCCGGCAGCTTAGTATCGGGGCCTGGGGCTAGCACTGAAGCTTTCTTT. The full variable domain, with the rest looked up from reference TRBV7-2 and TRBJ1-1, is GAGVSQSPSNKVTEKGKDVELRCDPISGHTALYWYRQSLGQGLEFLIYFQGNSAPDKSGLPSDRFSAERTGGSVSTLTIQRTQQEDSAVYLCAGSLVSGPGASTEAFFGQGTRLTVV.